These 18 T cell receptor beta chains were all obtained from the same sample, sequenced in a study of cytomegalovirus exposure and HLA in healthy donors. It was with 60 Vbeta and 13 Jbeta primers that the PCR ran. Sequencing was performed with immunoSEQ multiplex PCR; in TCRdb, only in-frame clones are kept and a portion is missing. The sample records some 96,000 clones, 60% to 80% being singletons. The sequenced material came from PBMCs. Receptor source: a man in his sixties in good health and CMV-seronegative.

V is TRBV11-2 and J is TRBJ1-5, with 7 positions matching TRBD1. Germline values: CDR1 SGHAT, CDR2 FQNNGV. The junction had 2 bases not matched to a gene; V was cut back by 1 base and J by 2 bases. The CDR3 has 15 amino acids. The CDR3 coding sequence is TGTGCCAGCAGCTTAGGACAGGGAGGCAATCAGCCCCAGCATTTT. It encodes CASSLGQGGNQPQHF.

This clone was seen a single time. The V call is TRBV19, the J call TRBJ1-2, with 7 bases that match TRBD1. The V and J ends lost 9 bases and 8 bases, in that order; junction bases with no gene match: 15. In germline, CDR1 is LNHDA, CDR2 SQIVND (reference sequence). The CDR3 runs 14 residues. The CDR3 is CASRPTGASGGYTF. CDR3 nucleotide sequence: TGTGCCAGCAGACCTACAGGGGCATCGGGGGGCTACACCTTC.

This clone was recorded a few times. Written as DNA, the CDR3 is TGCGCCAGCAGTGAGTTAGGGGACAGTCGGGAGACCCAGTACTTC. This sequence encodes CASSELGDSRETQYF. This chain connects TRBV10-1 to TRBJ2-5, with 7 bases identical to TRBD1. This CDR3 has 15 amino acids. Germline CDR1 reads WNHNN; CDR2 reads SYGVQD (reference sequence). The V and J ends lost 1 base and 5 bases, in that order; junction bases with no gene match: 7.

The chain has TRBV5-5 and TRBJ1-4; D is possibly TRBD1 (6 bases). Germline V gives CDR1 SGHKS, CDR2 YYEKEE (reference sequence). V was pared by 1 base and J by 5 bases, with 12 bases between. This CDR3 comprises 15 residues. CDR3 nucleotides: TGTGCCAGCAGCTTGTTAAACAGGGCGAATGAAAAACTGTTTTTT. Protein: CASSLLNRANEKLFF.

This clone was recorded many times. This chain joins TRBV6-6 and TRBJ2-7; 11 bases map to TRBD1. Germline V CDR1 and CDR2: MNHNY, SVGAGI (reference sequence). This CDR3 has 15 residues. J lost 2 bases, V lost 5 bases, and 5 bases had no gene match. The CDR3 sequence is CASSPGGQGAYEQYF. CDR3 DNA sequence: TGTGCCAGCAGTCCCGGGGGACAGGGGGCCTACGAGCAGTACTTC.

J is TRBJ2-3 and V is TRBV11-1; maybe TRBD2 (6 bases). CDR3 length: 16 residues. In germline, CDR1 is SGHAT, CDR2 FQDESV (reference sequence). The ends were cut back, 5 bases at V and 2 bases at J, with 17 bases in the middle. CDR3 nucleotide sequence: TGTGCCAGCAGCCCACGGAGGGCTTTCTCCACAGATACGCAGTATTTT. Residues: CASSPRRAFSTDTQYF.

This chain connects TRBV4-2 to TRBJ2-7, with 7 bases identical to TRBD1. The CDR3 is 14 residues long. Germline CDR1 reads LGHNA; CDR2 reads YNFKEQ. V shed 4 bases and J 3 bases; nucleotides not matched to a gene: 6. CDR3 sequence reads: CASSLWTGNYEQYF. The CDR3 DNA reads TGTGCCAGCAGCCTATGGACAGGAAACTACGAGCAGTACTTC.

The chain combines TRBV2 with TRBJ2-7, with a tentative D call TRBD1 (5 bases). CDR1 and CDR2 (germline): SNHLY, FYNNEI. This CDR3 comprises 13 residues. Trimming cost V 7 bases and J 3 bases, with 13 bases left between them. CDR3 sequence (DNA): TGTGCCAGCAATGTTCAGGGCCTCTACGAGCAGTACTTC. This encodes CASNVQGLYEQYF.

The chain recombines TRBV7-2 with TRBJ2-6; TRBD1 is a possible D gene (5 bases). The V gene lost 0 bases and the J gene lost 2 bases, with 5 bases spanning the gap. CDR3 length equals 15 residues. Looked up from germline, CDR1 is SGHTA and CDR2 is FQGNSA. The CDR3 reads CASSLAGPGANVLTF. CDR3 coding DNA: TGTGCCAGCAGCTTAGCGGGGCCTGGGGCCAACGTCCTGACTTTC.

This clone showed up just a few times. V usage is TRBV5-8 and J usage is TRBJ2-3, with 11 bases fitting TRBD2. Germline lookup yields CDR1 SGHTS and CDR2 YDEGEE. V was pared by 0 bases and J by 8 bases, with 8 bases of the junction left unmatched. CDR3 length: 16 residues. The CDR3 DNA reads TGTGCCAGCAGCTTGGAGGCTAGCGGGGGGTTCGCTACGCAGTATTTT. It is translated as CASSLEASGGFATQYF.

The sample holds one count of this clone. The genes are TRBV6-5 and TRBJ2-1; 9 nucleotides line up with TRBD2. This CDR3 comprises 15 residues. Germline V gives CDR1 MNHEY, CDR2 SVGAGI. J gave up 10 bases and V 7 bases, and 14 bases lay outside the gene matches. The CDR3 region is CASTQGGGGAKEQFF. The CDR3 DNA follows: TGTGCCAGCACCCAGGGAGGCGGGGGGGCCAAGGAGCAGTTCTTC.

This clone was seen many times. The chain has TRBV6-5 and TRBJ1-1; D gene ambiguous. The CDR3 runs 15 residues. The V gene's germline CDR1 is MNHEY and CDR2 SVGAGI. The V end was cut by 5 bases, the J end by 1 base, with 14 bases between. CDR3 sequence (DNA): TGTGCCAGCAGTCCTAGCGACGTGCGGAACACTGAAGCTTTCTTT. This gives the protein CASSPSDVRNTEAFF.

The table lists this clone with a few counts. The rearrangement links TRBV11-1 to TRBJ1-2; D gene uncertain. The germline gives CDR1 SGHAT, CDR2 FQDESV (reference sequence). Trimming took off 2 bases at V and 8 bases at J, with 9 bases between the two ends. This CDR3 has 12 amino acids. As DNA, the CDR3 is TGTGCCAGCAGCTTAAGCGGAGGAGGCTACACCTTC. Residues: CASSLSGGGYTF.

This clone was observed a single time. The V gene is TRBV11-2, the J gene TRBJ1-2; a possible D gene is TRBD1 (6 bases). Germline V gene lookup returns CDR1 SGHAT and CDR2 FQNNGV. Trimming left V 1 base short and J 8 bases short, with 11 bases between. The CDR3 contains 13 residues. The CDR3 bases are TGTGCCAGCAGCTTAGGTTACAGGGCCGGCTACACCTTC. This translates into CASSLGYRAGYTF.

The V call is TRBV29-1, the J call TRBJ2-3; 8 positions match TRBD2. Germline V CDR1 and CDR2: SQVTM, ANQGSEA. The V gene end was trimmed by 8 bases and the J gene end by 5 bases; junction bases not matched to a gene: 6. The CDR3 runs 12 residues. CDR3 residues: CSLTLAGDTQYF. CDR3 nucleotide sequence: TGCAGCTTGACTCTAGCGGGAGATACGCAGTATTTT.

The V and J genes are TRBV5-1 and TRBJ2-1; TRBD2 agrees at 11 bases. CDR1 is SGHRS, CDR2 YFSETQ, per germline. The CDR3 consists of 18 residues. V shed 0 bases, J shed 4 bases, and the junction held 9 bases outside the gene matches. The CDR3: CASSLAVLAGGAYNEQFF. Written as DNA, the CDR3 is TGCGCCAGCAGCTTGGCGGTCTTAGCGGGAGGGGCTTACAATGAGCAGTTCTTC.

The gene calls are TRBV30 and TRBJ1-2; D is unresolved. The V gene's germline CDR1 is GTSNPN and CDR2 SVGIG (reference sequence). The CDR3 is 14 amino acids. V shed 4 bases and J shed 7 bases, with 19 bases lying between them. This CDR3 is CAWISAGRKAGYTF. The CDR3 DNA is TGTGCCTGGATTTCTGCCGGGAGAAAGGCTGGCTACACCTTC.

This clone was detected once. This chain connects TRBV5-4 to TRBJ2-3; maybe TRBD2 (6 bases). The CDR3 extends over 13 amino acids. Between the trimmed V and J ends, which lost 6 bases and 3 bases, there was a span of 11 bases. CDR1 is SGHNT and CDR2 is YYREEE in the germline V gene (reference sequence). Written as DNA, the CDR3 is TGTGCCAGCAAATTGGAGGGGACAGATACGCAGTATTTT. Translating gives CASKLEGTDTQYF.